This T cell receptor (beta chain) was recorded in a study of cytomegalovirus exposure and HLA in healthy donors. General study results and limits: V- and J-gene trimming in TCR beta was tied to a missense DCLRE1C variant by an analysis performed later. Earlier analysis looked at TCR beta V segments, and most were productive about 87% or about 30% of the time.

V was shortened by 2 bases and J by 5 bases, with 13 bases between the two germline ends. This CDR3 spans 15 amino acids. Looked up from germline, CDR1 is MNHEY and CDR2 is SVGAGI. The PCR ran on 60 Vbeta and 13 Jbeta primers. The table came from immunoSEQ multiplex PCR; TCRdb's copy has only in-frame clones and leaves some out. Among some 140,000 clones listed, around 82% were seen once. Comment on this clone: Antigen unknown.

Sequenced: PBMCs. The rearrangement joins TRBV6-5 to TRBJ1-5; tentative D call: TRBD1 (5 bases). This clonotype was obtained from a woman in her 40s in good health and CMV-seropositive. CDR3 in amino acids: CASSYRAGPDQPQHF. The CDR3 DNA follows: TGTGCCAGCAGTTACCGGGCGGGGCCGGATCAGCCCCAGCATTTT.